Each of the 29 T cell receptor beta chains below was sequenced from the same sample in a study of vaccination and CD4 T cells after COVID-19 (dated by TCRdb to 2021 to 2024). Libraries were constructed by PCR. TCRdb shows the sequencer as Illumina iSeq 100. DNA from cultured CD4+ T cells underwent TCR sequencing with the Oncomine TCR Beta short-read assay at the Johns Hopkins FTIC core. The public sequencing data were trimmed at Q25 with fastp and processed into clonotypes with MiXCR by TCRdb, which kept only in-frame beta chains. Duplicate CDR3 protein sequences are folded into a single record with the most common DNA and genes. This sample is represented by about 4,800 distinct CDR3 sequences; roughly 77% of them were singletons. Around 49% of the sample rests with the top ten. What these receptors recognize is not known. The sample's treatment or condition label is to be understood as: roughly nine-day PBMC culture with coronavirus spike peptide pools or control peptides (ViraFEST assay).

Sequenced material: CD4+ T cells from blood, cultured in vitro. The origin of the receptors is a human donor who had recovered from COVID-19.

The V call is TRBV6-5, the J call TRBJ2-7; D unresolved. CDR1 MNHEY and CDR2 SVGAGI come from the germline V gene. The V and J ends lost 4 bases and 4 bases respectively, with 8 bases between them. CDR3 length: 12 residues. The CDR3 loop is CASSSLQYEQYF. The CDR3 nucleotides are TGTGCCAGCAGTTCACTACAATACGAGCAGTACTTC.

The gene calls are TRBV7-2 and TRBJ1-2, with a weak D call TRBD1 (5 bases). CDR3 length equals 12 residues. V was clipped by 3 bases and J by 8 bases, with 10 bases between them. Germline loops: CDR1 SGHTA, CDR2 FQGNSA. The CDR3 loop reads CASSLGVNGYTF. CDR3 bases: TGTGCCAGCAGCTTGGGGGTTAACGGCTACACCTTC. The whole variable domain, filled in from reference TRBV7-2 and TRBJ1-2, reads GAGVSQSPSNKVTEKGKDVELRCDPISGHTALYWYRQSLGQGLEFLIYFQGNSAPDKSGLPSDRFSAERTGGSVSTLTIQRTQQEDSAVYLCASSLGVNGYTFGSGTRLTVV.

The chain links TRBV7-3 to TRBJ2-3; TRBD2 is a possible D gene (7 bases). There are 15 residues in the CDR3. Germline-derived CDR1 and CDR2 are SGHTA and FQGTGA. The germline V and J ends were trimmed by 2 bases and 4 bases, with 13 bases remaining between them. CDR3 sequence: CASSLGGGAADTQYF. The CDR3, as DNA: TGTGCCAGCAGCTTAGGTGGGGGGGCTGCAGATACGCAGTATTTT.

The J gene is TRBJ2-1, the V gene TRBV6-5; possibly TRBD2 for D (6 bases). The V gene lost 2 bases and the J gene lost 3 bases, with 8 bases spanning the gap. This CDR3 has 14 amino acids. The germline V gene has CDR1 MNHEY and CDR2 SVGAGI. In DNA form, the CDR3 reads TGTGCCAGCAGTTACGCCGGGGGCTACAATGAGCAGTTCTTC. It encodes CASSYAGGYNEQFF.

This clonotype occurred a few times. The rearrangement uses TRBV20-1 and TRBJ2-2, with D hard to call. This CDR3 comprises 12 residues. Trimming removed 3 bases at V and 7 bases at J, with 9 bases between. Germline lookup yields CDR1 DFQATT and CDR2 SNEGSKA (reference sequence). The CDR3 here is CSASLGHGELFF. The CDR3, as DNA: TGCAGTGCTAGTTTAGGCCACGGGGAGCTGTTTTTT.

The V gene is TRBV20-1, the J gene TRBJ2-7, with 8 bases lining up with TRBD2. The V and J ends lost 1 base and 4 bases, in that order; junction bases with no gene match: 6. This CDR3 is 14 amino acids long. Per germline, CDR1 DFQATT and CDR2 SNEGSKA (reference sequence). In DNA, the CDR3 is TGCAGTGCTAGAGGCGCGACTAGCGCTTACGAGCAGTACTTC. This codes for CSARGATSAYEQYF.

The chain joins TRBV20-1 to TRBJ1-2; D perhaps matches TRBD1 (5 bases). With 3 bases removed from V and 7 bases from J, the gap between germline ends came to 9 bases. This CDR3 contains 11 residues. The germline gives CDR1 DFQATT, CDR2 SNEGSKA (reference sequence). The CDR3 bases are TGCAGTGCTAGGGCAGGGTTTGGCTACACCTTC. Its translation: CSARAGFGYTF.

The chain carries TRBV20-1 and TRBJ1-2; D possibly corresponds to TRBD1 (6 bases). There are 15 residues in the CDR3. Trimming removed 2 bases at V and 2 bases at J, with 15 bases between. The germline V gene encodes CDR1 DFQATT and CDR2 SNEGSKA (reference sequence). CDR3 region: CSARSFRGANYGYTF. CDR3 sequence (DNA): TGCAGTGCTAGAAGTTTTAGGGGGGCAAACTATGGCTACACCTTC.

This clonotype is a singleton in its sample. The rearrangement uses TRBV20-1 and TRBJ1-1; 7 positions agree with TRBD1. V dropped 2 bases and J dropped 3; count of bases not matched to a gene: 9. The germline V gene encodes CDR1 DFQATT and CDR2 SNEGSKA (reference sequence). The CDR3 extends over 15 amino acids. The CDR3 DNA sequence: TGCAGTGCTAGAAGACAGGGCTGGGGGGACACTGAAGCTTTCTTT. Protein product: CSARRQGWGDTEAFF.

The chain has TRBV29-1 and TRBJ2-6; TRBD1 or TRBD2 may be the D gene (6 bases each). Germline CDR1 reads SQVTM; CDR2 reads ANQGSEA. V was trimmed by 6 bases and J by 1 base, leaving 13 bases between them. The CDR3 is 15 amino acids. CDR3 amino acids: CSVRDNGSGANVLTF. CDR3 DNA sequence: TGCAGCGTGCGGGACAACGGATCTGGGGCCAACGTCCTGACTTTC.

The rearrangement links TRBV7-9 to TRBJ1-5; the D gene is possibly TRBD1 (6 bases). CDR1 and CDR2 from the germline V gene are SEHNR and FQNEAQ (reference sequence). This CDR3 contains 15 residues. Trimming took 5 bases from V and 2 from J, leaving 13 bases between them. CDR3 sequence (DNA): TGTGCCAGCAGCGTGGGGGGCTATGGCAATCAGCCCCAGCATTTT. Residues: CASSVGGYGNQPQHF.

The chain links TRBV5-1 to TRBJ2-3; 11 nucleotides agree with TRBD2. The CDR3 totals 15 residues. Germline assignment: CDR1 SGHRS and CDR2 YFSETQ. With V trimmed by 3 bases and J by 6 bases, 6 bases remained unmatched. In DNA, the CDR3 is TGCGCCAGCAGCTCTAGCGGGGGGTTTTTGGATACGCAGTATTTT. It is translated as CASSSSGGFLDTQYF.

The CDR3 loop is CASSLGGLAGGQETQYF. The CDR3 region has the DNA TGTGCCAGCAGCTTAGGGGGACTAGCGGGAGGCCAAGAGACCCAGTACTTC. This chain joins TRBV7-2 and TRBJ2-5; TRBD2 agrees at 15 bases. This CDR3 is 17 amino acids long. J gave up 1 base and V 1 base, and 1 base lay outside the gene matches. The V gene's germline CDR1 is SGHTA and CDR2 FQGNSA. The full variable domain, rest sourced from reference TRBV7-2 and TRBJ2-5, is GAGVSQSPSNKVTEKGKDVELRCDPISGHTALYWYRQSLGQGLEFLIYFQGNSAPDKSGLPSDRFSAERTGGSVSTLTIQRTQQEDSAVYLCASSLGGLAGGQETQYFGPGTRLLVL.

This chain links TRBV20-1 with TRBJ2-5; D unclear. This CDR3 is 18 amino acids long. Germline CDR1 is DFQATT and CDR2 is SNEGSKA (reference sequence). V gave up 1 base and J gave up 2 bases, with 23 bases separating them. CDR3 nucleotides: TGCAGTGCTAGAGTCCCCGGAATTTTGGGCAGACGACAAGAGACCCAGTACTTC. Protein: CSARVPGILGRRQETQYF.

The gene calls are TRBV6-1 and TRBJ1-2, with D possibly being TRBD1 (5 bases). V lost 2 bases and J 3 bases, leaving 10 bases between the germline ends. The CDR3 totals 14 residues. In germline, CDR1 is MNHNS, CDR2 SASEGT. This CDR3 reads CASSEMTAYYGYTF. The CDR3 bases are TGTGCCAGCAGTGAAATGACAGCATACTATGGCTACACCTTC.

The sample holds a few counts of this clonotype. The CDR3 spells CASSLGQGNQPQHF. The CDR3 bases are TGTGCCAGTAGCCTCGGACAGGGCAATCAGCCCCAGCATTTT. This rearrangement joins TRBV19 to TRBJ1-5, with TRBD1 matching 7 bases. V trimming: 6 bases; J trimming: 2 bases; junction bases outside the gene matches: 4. Germline V CDR1 and CDR2: LNHDA, SQIVND (reference sequence). The CDR3 runs to 14 residues.

The CDR3: CASSSGSAYNEQFF. CDR3 nucleotide sequence: TGTGCCAGTAGTAGTGGGAGTGCCTACAATGAGCAGTTCTTC. The chain joins TRBV19 to TRBJ2-1; TRBD2 might be the D (5 bases). Germline values: CDR1 LNHDA, CDR2 SQIVND (reference sequence). The CDR3 has 14 amino acids. V was trimmed by 4 bases and J by 2 bases, leaving 9 bases between them.

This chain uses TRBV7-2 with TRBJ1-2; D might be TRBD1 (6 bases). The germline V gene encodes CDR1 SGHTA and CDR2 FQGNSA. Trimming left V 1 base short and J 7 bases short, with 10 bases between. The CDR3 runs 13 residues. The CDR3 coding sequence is TGTGCCAGCAGCTTAGGTTTCAGGGGTGGCTACACCTTC. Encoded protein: CASSLGFRGGYTF.

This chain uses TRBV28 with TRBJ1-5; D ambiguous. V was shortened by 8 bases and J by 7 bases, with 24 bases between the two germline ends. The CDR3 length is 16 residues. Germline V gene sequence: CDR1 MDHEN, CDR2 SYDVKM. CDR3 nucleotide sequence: TGTGCCAGCTCCGCGTTTGGCGGGAGTGGCATGCAGCCCCAGCATTTT. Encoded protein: CASSAFGGSGMQPQHF.

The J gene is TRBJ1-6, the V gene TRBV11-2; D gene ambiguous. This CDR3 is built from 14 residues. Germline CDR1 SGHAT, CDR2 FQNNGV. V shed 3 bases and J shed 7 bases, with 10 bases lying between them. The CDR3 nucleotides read TGTGCCAGCAGCTTTCGAGGAAGGAATTCACCCCTCCACTTT. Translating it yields CASSFRGRNSPLHF.

The CDR3 region is CAIMGTDSNYGYTF. DNA of the CDR3: TGTGCCATCATGGGGACAGATTCCAACTATGGCTACACCTTC. J is TRBJ1-2 and V is TRBV10-3; 7 bases are shared with TRBD1. The germline gives CDR1 ENHRY, CDR2 SYGVKD. The junction had 7 bases not matched to a gene; V was cut back by 7 bases and J by 2 bases. This CDR3 region has 14 residues.

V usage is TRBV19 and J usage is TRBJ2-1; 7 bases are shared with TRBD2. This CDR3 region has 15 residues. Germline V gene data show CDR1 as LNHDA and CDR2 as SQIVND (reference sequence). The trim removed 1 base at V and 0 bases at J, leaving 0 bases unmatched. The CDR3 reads CASSIGTSSYNEQFF. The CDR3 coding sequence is TGTGCCAGTAGTATAGGGACTAGCTCCTACAATGAGCAGTTCTTC.

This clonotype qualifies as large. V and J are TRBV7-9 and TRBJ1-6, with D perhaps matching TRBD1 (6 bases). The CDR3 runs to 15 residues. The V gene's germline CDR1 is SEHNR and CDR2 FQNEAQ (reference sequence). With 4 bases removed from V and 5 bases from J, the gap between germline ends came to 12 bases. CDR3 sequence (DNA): TGTGCCAGCAGCTCGTGGGACACCAATAATTCACCCCTCCACTTT. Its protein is CASSSWDTNNSPLHF.

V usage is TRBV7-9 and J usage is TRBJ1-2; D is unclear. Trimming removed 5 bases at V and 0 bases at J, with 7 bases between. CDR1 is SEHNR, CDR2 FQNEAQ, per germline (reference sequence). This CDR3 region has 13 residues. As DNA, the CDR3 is TGTGCCAGCAGCGATAGGACTAACTATGGCTACACCTTC. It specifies CASSDRTNYGYTF.

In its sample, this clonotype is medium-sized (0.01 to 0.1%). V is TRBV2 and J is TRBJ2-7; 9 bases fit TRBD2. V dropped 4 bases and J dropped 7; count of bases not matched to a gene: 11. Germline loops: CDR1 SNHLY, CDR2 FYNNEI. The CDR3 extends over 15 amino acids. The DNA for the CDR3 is TGTGCCAGCAGTGGAAGAGGCGGGGGGGCCTGGGAGCAGTACTTC. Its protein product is CASSGRGGGAWEQYF.

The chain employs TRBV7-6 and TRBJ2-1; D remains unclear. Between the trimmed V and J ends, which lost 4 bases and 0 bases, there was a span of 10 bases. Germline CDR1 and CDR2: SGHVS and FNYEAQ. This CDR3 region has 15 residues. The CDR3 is CASSSQVNSYNEQFF. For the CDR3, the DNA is TGTGCCAGCAGCTCGCAGGTAAACTCCTACAATGAGCAGTTCTTC.

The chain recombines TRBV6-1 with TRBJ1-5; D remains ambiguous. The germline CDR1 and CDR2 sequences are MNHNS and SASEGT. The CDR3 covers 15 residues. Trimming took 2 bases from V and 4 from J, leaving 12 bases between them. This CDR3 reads CASSEPNRRNQPQHF. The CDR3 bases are TGTGCCAGCAGTGAACCCAATAGGAGAAATCAGCCCCAGCATTTT.

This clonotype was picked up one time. The CDR3 bases are TGTGCCAGCACTACGCGGGGTAGGACAGATACGCAGTATTTT. Protein: CASTTRGRTDTQYF. The rearrangement uses TRBV6-1 and TRBJ2-3, with a possible D match to TRBD2 (6 bases). V was trimmed by 7 bases and J by 3 bases, leaving 14 bases between them. The germline gives CDR1 MNHNS, CDR2 SASEGT. This CDR3 contains 14 residues.

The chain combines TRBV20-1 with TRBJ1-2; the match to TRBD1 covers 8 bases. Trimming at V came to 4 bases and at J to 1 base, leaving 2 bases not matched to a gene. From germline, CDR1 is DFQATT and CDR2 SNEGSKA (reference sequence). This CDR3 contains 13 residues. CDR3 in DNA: TGCAGTGCTAACAGGGGGGTTAACTATGGCTACACCTTC. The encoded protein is CSANRGVNYGYTF.